A selection of T cell receptor beta chains follows, all from one sample in a study of blood T cell repertoires in COVID-19. Sequencing was performed with immunoSEQ multiplex PCR; in TCRdb, only in-frame clones are kept and a portion is missing. Of under 130,000 clones in the sample, roughly 69% were seen once. The sample was peripheral blood. These receptors were taken from a man older than 75 with acute or convalescent COVID-19. Each CDR3 is given with its conserved first and last residue. A D gene is named only where the DNA matches it firmly. Part of the rows lack a size; the others show once, few, many or a class for expanded clones.

j_call | d_call | clone_size | v_call | cdr3_aa | cdr3_nt
TRBJ2-1 | TRBD2 | NA | TRBV27 | CASSFQRESYNEQFF | TGTGCCAGCAGTTTCCAGCGGGAGTCCTACAATGAGCAGTTCTTC
TRBJ2-2 | NA | NA | TRBV21-1 | CATITGELFF | TGTGCCACCATCACCGGGGAGCTGTTTTTT
TRBJ1-5 | NA | NA | TRBV28 | CASRPLTGSGLYSNQPQHF | TGTGCCAGCAGACCACTAACAGGGAGCGGCCTTTATAGCAATCAGCCCCAGCATTTT
TRBJ2-3 | NA | once | TRBV24-1 | CATGSGVAGTDTQYF | TGTGCCACCGGGTCGGGGGTAGCGGGCACAGATACGCAGTATTTT
TRBJ2-1 | TRBD1 | NA | TRBV5-1 | CASSLVPSRGNEQFF | TGCGCCAGCAGCTTGGTACCTTCCAGGGGGAATGAGCAGTTCTTC
TRBJ2-3 | TRBD2 | NA | TRBV28 | CASSSPGRGGADTQYF | TGTGCCAGCAGTTCCCCCGGGCGGGGGGGGGCAGATACGCAGTATTTT
TRBJ1-2 | TRBD1 | once | TRBV10-3 | CAISESNRQGRGYTF | TGTGCCATCAGTGAGTCGAACCGACAGGGAAGAGGCTACACCTTC
TRBJ2-7 | NA | NA | TRBV5-8 | CASSSGRRDRSYEQYF | TGTGCCAGCAGCTCCGGCCGGCGGGATAGGTCCTACGAGCAGTACTTC
TRBJ1-1 | TRBD1 | NA | TRBV5-6 | CASSRSDRDAEAFF | TGTGCCAGCAGCCGGAGCGACAGGGACGCTGAAGCTTTCTTT
TRBJ2-1 | TRBD2 | NA | TRBV24-1 | CATSASGSYNEQFF | TGTGCCACCAGTGCTAGCGGGAGCTACAATGAGCAGTTCTTC
TRBJ2-2 | TRBD2 | NA | TRBV7-6 | CASSLVLAGGPFTGELFF | TGTGCCAGCAGCTTAGTCCTAGCGGGAGGGCCCTTCACCGGGGAGCTGTTTTTT
TRBJ2-2 | NA | NA | TRBV5-8 | CASSLQTANTGELFF | TGTGCCAGCAGCCTCCAGACAGCGAACACCGGGGAGCTGTTTTTT
TRBJ1-5 | NA | NA | TRBV4-2 | CASSQEPDQPQHF | TGTGCCAGCAGCCAAGAACCGGATCAGCCCCAGCATTTT
TRBJ1-5 | NA | NA | TRBV10-1 | CASSEPQTRSNQPQHF | TGCGCCAGCAGTGAGCCCCAGACTCGGAGCAATCAGCCCCAGCATTTT
TRBJ2-7 | TRBD1 | NA | TRBV27 | CASSRQGLSYEQYF | TGTGCCAGCAGTCGACAGGGGTTAAGCTACGAGCAGTACTTC
TRBJ1-5 | NA | NA | TRBV19 | CASSAFGGGNQPQHF | TGTGCCAGTAGTGCCTTTGGGGGGGGTAATCAGCCCCAGCATTTT
TRBJ1-2 | TRBD1 | NA | TRBV9 | CASRDTGVYGYTF | TGTGCCAGCAGAGACACAGGGGTCTATGGCTACACCTTC
TRBJ1-6 | NA | few | TRBV11-2 | CASSFSGGRGDSPLHF | TGTGCCAGCAGCTTTAGCGGAGGACGGGGGGATTCACCCCTCCACTTT
TRBJ2-7 | NA | few | TRBV5-4 | CASSLERPPYEQYF | TGTGCCAGCAGCTTGGAGCGGCCTCCGTACGAGCAGTACTTC
TRBJ2-3 | TRBD2 | NA | TRBV4-2 | CASSQEWRGGTDTQYF | TGTGCCAGCAGCCAAGAGTGGCGGGGGGGCACAGATACGCAGTATTTT
TRBJ2-1 | TRBD2 | NA | TRBV10-3 | CAISASSSGDNNEQFF | TGTGCCATCAGCGCGTCCTCTAGCGGGGACAACAATGAGCAGTTCTTC
TRBJ2-5 | TRBD2 | once | TRBV18 | CASSPREGAETQYF | TGTGCCAGCTCACCGCGGGAGGGCGCGGAGACCCAGTACTTC
TRBJ1-3 | NA | NA | TRBV29-1 | CSVDNAGSDTIYF | TGCAGCGTTGACAACGCAGGGTCAGACACCATATATTTT
TRBJ2-5 | NA | NA | TRBV5-4 | CASSSRTEETQYF | TGTGCCAGCAGCTCTAGGACAGAAGAGACCCAGTACTTC
TRBJ1-4 | TRBD1 | NA | TRBV28 | CASSSRGQGATNEKLFF | TGTGCCAGCAGTTCACGCGGACAGGGCGCAACTAATGAAAAACTGTTTTTT
TRBJ1-1 | NA | NA | TRBV28 | CASSPTGTTEAFF | TGTGCCAGCAGTCCTACGGGTACCACTGAAGCTTTCTTT
TRBJ1-1 | NA | NA | TRBV20-1 | CSARVETEAFF | TGCAGTGCTAGGGTGGAGACTGAAGCTTTCTTT
TRBJ1-5 | NA | few | TRBV7-9 | CASSSGVLVGQPQHF | TGTGCCAGCAGCTCAGGGGTATTGGTTGGTCAGCCCCAGCATTTT